This T cell receptor (beta chain) was documented in a study of cytomegalovirus exposure and HLA in healthy donors. The study ran its PCR with 60 Vbeta and 13 Jbeta primers. Produced via immunoSEQ multiplex PCR; TCRdb's table is partial and in-frame only. The sample shows about 200,000 clones, 70% to 80% of them seen only once. This CDR3 has 15 residues. Germline V lookup: CDR1 SNHLY, CDR2 FYNNEI. The V and J ends lost 3 bases and 0 bases respectively, with 9 bases between them. Specimen: PBMCs. This clonotype was obtained from a woman aged 25-40 years in good health and CMV-seronegative. The rearrangement uses TRBV2 and TRBJ1-5; no firm D call. Here the CDR3 DNA reads TGTGCCAGCAGTGAGGAGGGAGGTAGCAATCAGCCCCAGCATTTT. Translating it yields CASSEEGGSNQPQHF.